This T cell receptor (beta chain) was found in a study of CD8 T cells in Susac syndrome. Only a few counts were recorded for this clonotype. Germline V gives CDR1 LNHDA, CDR2 SQIVND (reference sequence). The CDR3 sequence is 12 residues long. Trimming stripped 8 bases from V and 4 bases from J, with 11 bases between. RNA, at about 0.45 to 1 ug, was reverse transcribed with random hexamers. Amplification of TCR beta CDR3 used immunoSEQ multiplex PCR across 54 Vbeta and 13 Jbeta. From the immunoSEQ multiplex PCR reads, TCRdb called clonotypes with MiXCR, one entry per CDR3 protein. The profile shows 180,000 or so distinct CDR3 sequences, approximately 95% of them singletons. CD8+ and CD4+ T cells taken from blood had their TCR beta sequenced. The controls were healthy donors who were matched for age and sex. Negative isolation was used for CD8+ and CD4+ T cells, and FACS enrichment was applied to TEMRA cells.

The sequencing input was CD4+ T cells from PBMCs. This sequence joins TRBV19 and TRBJ1-2; D ambiguous. The sequence was obtained from a human donor in good health. CDR3 protein: CASSWVGYGYTF. The CDR3, as DNA: TGTGCCAGTTCGTGGGTCGGCTATGGCTACACCTTC.